These T cell receptor beta chains were read from a single sample in a study of TIL therapy for anti-PD-1-resistant metastatic lung cancer. Profiling relied on immunoSEQ multiplex PCR, and the TCRdb table lists in-frame clones only, not all of them. The sample has approximately 92,000 clones; under 70% are singletons. This specimen was tumor tissue, taken at baseline. These receptors all stem from a person between 25 and 79 years old with non-small cell lung cancer. CDR3s include the opening cysteine and the closing phenylalanine or tryptophan. D genes are given only for firm matches. Clone size is given for some rows only: seen once, a few or many times, or a class if the clone is expanded.

j_gene,d_gene,v_gene,abundance,len,CDR3aa,CDR3nt
TRBJ2-3,TRBD1,TRBV7-9,-,15,CASSHTDRGPDTQYF,TGTGCCAGCAGCCACACAGACAGGGGCCCAGATACGCAGTATTTT
TRBJ1-1,TRBD1,TRBV5-4,few,13,CASSLGQKAEAFF,TGTGCCAGCAGCCTGGGACAGAAGGCTGAAGCTTTCTTT
TRBJ2-2,-,TRBV7-9,-,13,CASSLAGSGELFF,TGTGCCAGCAGCTTAGCGGGGTCCGGGGAGCTGTTTTTT
TRBJ2-4,-,TRBV27,-,17,CASSSSKGVLAKNIQYF,TGTGCCAGCAGTTCATCTAAGGGGGTCCTAGCCAAAAACATTCAGTACTTC
TRBJ2-4,-,TRBV9,-,13,CASSVAQGNIQYF,TGTGCCAGCAGCGTGGCACAGGGAAACATTCAGTACTTC
TRBJ2-3,-,TRBV6-5,-,13,CASSPMDVDTQYF,TGTGCCAGCAGCCCCATGGACGTAGATACGCAGTATTTT
TRBJ1-4,-,TRBV30,-,11,CAWSKGEKLFF,TGTGCCTGGAGTAAAGGAGAAAAACTGTTTTTT
TRBJ1-2,-,TRBV27,-,13,CASSLKGLDGYTF,TGTGCCAGCAGTTTAAAGGGACTAGACGGCTACACCTTC
TRBJ2-1,-,TRBV24-1,-,15,CATSDPRTSGNEQFF,TGTGCCACCAGTGATCCCCGGACGTCTGGAAATGAGCAGTTCTTC
TRBJ1-2,-,TRBV4-3,-,15,CASSQAGRENYGYTF,TGCGCCAGCAGCCAAGCGGGGAGGGAAAACTATGGCTACACCTTC
TRBJ1-2,-,TRBV29-1,-,14,CSATQVQTSYGYTF,TGCAGCGCTACTCAGGTACAGACTTCCTATGGCTACACCTTC
TRBJ1-5,TRBD1,TRBV28,-,15,CASSQITGEGQPQHF,TGTGCCAGCAGTCAGATAACAGGGGAGGGGCAGCCCCAGCATTTT
TRBJ2-2,-,TRBV19,-,14,CASADKPNTGELFF,TGTGCCAGTGCGGACAAGCCGAACACCGGGGAGCTGTTTTTT
TRBJ2-6,-,TRBV3-1/TRBV3-2,-,18,CASSQKRRGVSGANVLTF,TGTGCCAGCAGCCAAAAAAGGAGGGGGGTCTCTGGGGCCAACGTCCTGACTTTC